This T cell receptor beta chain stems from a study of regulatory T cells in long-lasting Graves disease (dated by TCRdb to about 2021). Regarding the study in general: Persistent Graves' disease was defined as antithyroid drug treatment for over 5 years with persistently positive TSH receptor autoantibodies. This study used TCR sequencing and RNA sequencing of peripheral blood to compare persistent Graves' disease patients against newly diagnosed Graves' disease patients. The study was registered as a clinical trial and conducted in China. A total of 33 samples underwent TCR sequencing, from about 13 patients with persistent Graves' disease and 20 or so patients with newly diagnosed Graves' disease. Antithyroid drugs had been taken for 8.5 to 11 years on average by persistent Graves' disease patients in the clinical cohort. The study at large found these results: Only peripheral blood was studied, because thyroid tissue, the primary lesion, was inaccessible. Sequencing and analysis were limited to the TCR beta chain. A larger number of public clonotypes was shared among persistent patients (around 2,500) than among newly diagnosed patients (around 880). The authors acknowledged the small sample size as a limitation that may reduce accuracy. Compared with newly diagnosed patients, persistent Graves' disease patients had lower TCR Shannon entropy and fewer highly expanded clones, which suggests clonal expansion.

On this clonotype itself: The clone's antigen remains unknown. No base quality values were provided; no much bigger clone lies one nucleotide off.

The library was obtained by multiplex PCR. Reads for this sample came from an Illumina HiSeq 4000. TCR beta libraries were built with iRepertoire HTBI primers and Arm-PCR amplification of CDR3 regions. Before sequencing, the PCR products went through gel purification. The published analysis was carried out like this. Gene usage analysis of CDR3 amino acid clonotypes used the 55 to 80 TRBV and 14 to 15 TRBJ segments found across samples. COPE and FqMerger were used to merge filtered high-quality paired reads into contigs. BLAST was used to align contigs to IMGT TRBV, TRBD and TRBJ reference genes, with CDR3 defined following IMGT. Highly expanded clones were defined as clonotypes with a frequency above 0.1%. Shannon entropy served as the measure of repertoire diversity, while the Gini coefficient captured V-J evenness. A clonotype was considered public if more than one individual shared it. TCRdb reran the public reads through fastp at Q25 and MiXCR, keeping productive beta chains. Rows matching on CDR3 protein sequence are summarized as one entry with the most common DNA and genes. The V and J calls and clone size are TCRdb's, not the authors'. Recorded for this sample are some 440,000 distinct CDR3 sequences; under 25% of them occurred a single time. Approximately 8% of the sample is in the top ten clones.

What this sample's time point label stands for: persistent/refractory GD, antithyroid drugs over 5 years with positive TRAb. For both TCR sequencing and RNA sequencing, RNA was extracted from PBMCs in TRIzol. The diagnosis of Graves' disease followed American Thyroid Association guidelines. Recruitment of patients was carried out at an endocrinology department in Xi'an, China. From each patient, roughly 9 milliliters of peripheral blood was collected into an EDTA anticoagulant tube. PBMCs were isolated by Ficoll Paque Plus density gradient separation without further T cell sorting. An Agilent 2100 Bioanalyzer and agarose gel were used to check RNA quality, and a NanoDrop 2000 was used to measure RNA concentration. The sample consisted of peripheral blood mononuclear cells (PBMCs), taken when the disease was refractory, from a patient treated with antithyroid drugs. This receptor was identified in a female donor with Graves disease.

The CDR3 corresponds to CASGRTGSGANVLTF. The nucleotide sequence reads as follows: TGTGCCAGCGGGCGAACAGGGTCTGGGGCCAACGTCCTGACTTTC. Rearrangement joined TRBV25-1 to TRBJ2-6; a tentative D call is TRBD1 (6 bases match). Spanning cysteine to phenylalanine, the CDR3 consists of 15 amino acids. Just CDR3 DNA is preserved here, 45 bases in frame from base 1. From the germline V gene, CDR1 is MGHDK and CDR2 is SYGVNS. The junction carries 12 bases between V and J, which are trimmed by 8 bases and 1 base respectively. The entire variable domain, with the stretches around the CDR3 drawn from the reference TRBV25-1 and TRBJ2-6 proteins, is EADIYQTPRYLVIGTGKKITLECSQTMGHDKMYWYQQDPGMELHLIHYSYGVNSTEKGDLSSESTVSRIRTEHFPLTLESARPSHTSQYLCASGRTGSGANVLTFGAGSRLTVL.